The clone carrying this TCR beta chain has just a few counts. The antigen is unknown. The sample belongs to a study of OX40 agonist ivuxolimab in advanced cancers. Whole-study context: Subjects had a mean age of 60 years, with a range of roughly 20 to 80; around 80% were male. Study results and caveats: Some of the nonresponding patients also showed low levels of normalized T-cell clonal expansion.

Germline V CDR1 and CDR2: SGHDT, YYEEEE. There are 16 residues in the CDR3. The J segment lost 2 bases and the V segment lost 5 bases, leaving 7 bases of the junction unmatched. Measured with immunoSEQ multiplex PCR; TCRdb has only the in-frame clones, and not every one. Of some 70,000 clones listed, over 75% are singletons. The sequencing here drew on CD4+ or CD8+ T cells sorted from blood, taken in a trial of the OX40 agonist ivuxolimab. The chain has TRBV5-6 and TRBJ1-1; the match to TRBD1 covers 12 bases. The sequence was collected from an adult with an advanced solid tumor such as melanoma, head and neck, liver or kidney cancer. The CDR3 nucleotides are TGTGCCAGCAGTTCCGGGACAGGGGGCTTTAACACTGAAGCTTTCTTT. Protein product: CASSSGTGGFNTEAFF.